A single sample gave rise to the 18 T cell receptor beta chains below, sequenced in a study of T cells in Graves' hyperthyroidism and ophthalmopathy. TCR beta CDR3 regions were amplified from RNA transcripts. Carried out on the TCR CDR3, a first-round RT-PCR used the HTBI primer set. In TCRdb, the multiplex PCR reads were re-called with MiXCR into one record per CDR3 protein. This table has 550,000 to 800,000 distinct CDR3 sequences, approximately 15% appearing once. The specimen sequenced was blood. These receptors were obtained from a man aged 50 to 60 with Graves' hyperthyroidism.

This chain joins TRBV12-3 or TRBV12-4 and TRBJ2-1; D gene ambiguous. The CDR3 extends over 14 amino acids. The ends were cut back, 5 bases at V and 0 bases at J, with 8 bases in the middle. The CDR3 DNA sequence: TGTGCCAGCAGTCCAACGAACTCCTACAATGAGCAGTTCTTC. Its translation is CASSPTNSYNEQFF.

This sequence joins TRBV7-9 and TRBJ1-2; tentative D call: TRBD1 (5 bases). The V end was cut by 2 bases, the J end by 4 bases, with 14 bases between. The CDR3 loop spans 15 amino acids. Looked up from germline, CDR1 is SEHNR and CDR2 is FQNEAQ (reference sequence). The CDR3 reads CASSLSGRGAYGYTF. In DNA form, the CDR3 reads TGTGCCAGCAGCTTATCGGGACGCGGGGCCTATGGCTACACCTTC.

This clonotype was observed many times. CDR3 in DNA: TGTGCCAGCAGCCAGCAAAGGTGGAATTCACCCCTCCACTTT. Protein: CASSQQRWNSPLHF. The chain combines TRBV14 with TRBJ1-6, with unresolved D. Trimming took 3 bases from V and 7 from J, leaving 10 bases between them. Per the germline V gene, CDR1 is SGHDN and CDR2 is FVKESK. The CDR3 sequence is 14 residues long. The full variable domain, in which reference TRBV14 and TRBJ1-6 provide the parts outside the CDR3, is EAGVTQFPSHSVIEKGQTVTLRCDPISGHDNLYWYRRVMGKEIKFLLHFVKESKQDESGMPNNRFLAERTGGTYSTLKVQPAELEDSGVYFCASSQQRWNSPLHFGNGTRLTVT.

This clonotype was seen a handful of times. CDR3 nucleotides: TGTGCCAGCAGTTCGCCCAGCCGGACTGGCACAGATACGCAGTATTTT. Translating it yields CASSSPSRTGTDTQYF. The rearrangement links TRBV28 to TRBJ2-3; possibly TRBD2 for D (5 bases). Germline CDR1 is MDHEN and CDR2 is SYDVKM. Trimming shortened V by 4 bases and J by 1 base, and 15 bases separated the two germline ends. This CDR3 contains 16 residues.

This clonotype was counted many times. The chain couples TRBV20-1 to TRBJ2-7; no definite D call. CDR1 DFQATT and CDR2 SNEGSKA come from the germline V gene (reference sequence). The CDR3 is made up of 14 amino acids. Deletions cut 5 bases from V and 2 bases from J, with 16 bases between. The CDR3 sequence is CSAETPENTYEQYF. For the CDR3, the DNA is TGCAGTGCTGAAACGCCCGAGAATACCTACGAGCAGTACTTC.

This clonotype was recorded many times. Here the CDR3 reads CASSPQGLANEQYF. In DNA, the CDR3 is TGTGCCAGCAGTCCCCAAGGACTAGCGAACGAGCAGTACTTC. The V and J genes are TRBV6-2 or TRBV6-3 and TRBJ2-7, with TRBD2 identical over 9 bases. The germline V gene has CDR1 MNHEY and CDR2 SVGEGT. This CDR3 is 14 amino acids long. V lost 5 bases, J lost 5 bases, and 7 bases stayed unmatched.

This chain links TRBV12-3 or TRBV12-4 with TRBJ2-1; 10 nucleotides agree with TRBD1. Germline trimming cut 3 bases from V and 1 base from J; bases unmatched to any gene: 3. CDR3 length equals 16 residues. The CDR3 nucleotides are TGTGCCAGCAGTTTCATGGGACAGGGGTCCTACAATGAGCAGTTCTTC. The encoded protein is CASSFMGQGSYNEQFF.

This chain connects TRBV7-9 to TRBJ1-1; TRBD1 is a possible D gene (6 bases). V lost 2 bases and J lost 3, with 13 bases in between. The CDR3 has 15 amino acids. Germline CDR1 SEHNR, CDR2 FQNEAQ (reference sequence). CDR3 nucleotides: TGTGCCAGCAGCTTATCAGCGGGGGCCGACACTGAAGCTTTCTTT. Amino acid sequence: CASSLSAGADTEAFF.

This clonotype was found many times. The chain employs TRBV28 and TRBJ2-7; 7 nucleotides match TRBD1. The V gene end was trimmed by 5 bases and the J gene end by 2 bases; junction bases not matched to a gene: 6. This CDR3 spans 14 amino acids. In germline, CDR1 is MDHEN, CDR2 SYDVKM. The CDR3 DNA follows: TGTGCCAGCAGTCTCGGGACAGCACCCTACGAGCAGTACTTC. Its translation: CASSLGTAPYEQYF. Based on the CDR3 plus reference TRBV28 and TRBJ2-7, the full variable domain is DVKVTQSSRYLVKRTGEKVFLECVQDMDHENMFWYRQDPGLGLRLIYFSYDVKMKEKGDIPEGYSVSREKKERFSLILESASTNQTSMYLCASSLGTAPYEQYFGPGTRLTVT.

This clonotype was detected a few times. This chain joins TRBV20-1 and TRBJ1-2; D possibly corresponds to TRBD1 (6 bases). The CDR3 has 15 amino acids. V was pared by 6 bases and J by 8 bases, with 25 bases between. Looked up from germline, CDR1 is DFQATT and CDR2 is SNEGSKA (reference sequence). CDR3 residues: CSANPVGQLLWGYTF. CDR3 sequence (DNA): TGCAGTGCCAATCCGGTGGGACAACTACTCTGGGGCTACACCTTC.

There are many counts of this clonotype. The chain links TRBV27 to TRBJ2-7; tentatively, D is TRBD2 (6 bases). Germline CDR1 MNHEY, CDR2 SMNVEV (reference sequence). The CDR3 is 15 residues long. Trimming shortened V by 4 bases and J by 5 bases, and 18 bases separated the two germline ends. CDR3 nucleotides: TGTGCCAGCAGTTCCTCCGCGCTAGCGCTAAACGAGCAGTACTTC. Amino acids: CASSSSALALNEQYF.

The chain links TRBV27 to TRBJ2-5; no reliable D call. The germline V gene encodes CDR1 MNHEY and CDR2 SMNVEV (reference sequence). Trimming shortened V by 6 bases and J by 5 bases, and 10 bases separated the two germline ends. This CDR3 comprises 12 residues. The CDR3 here is CASSGIGETQYF. The CDR3 region has the DNA TGTGCCAGCAGCGGTATCGGGGAGACCCAGTACTTC.

This clonotype occurred a few times. J is TRBJ1-3 and V is TRBV3-1; D is undetermined. CDR1 and CDR2 (germline): LGHDT, YNNKEL (reference sequence). V lost 0 bases, J lost 2 bases, and 2 bases lay in between. CDR3 length: 13 amino acids. In DNA, the CDR3 is TGTGCCAGCAGCCAAGATCCTGGAAACACCATATATTTT. Protein: CASSQDPGNTIYF.

This clonotype was observed many times. The chain joins TRBV9 to TRBJ2-7; D gene unclear. V lost 0 bases to trimming and J lost 2 bases, with 12 bases between them. This CDR3 has 15 amino acids. The germline V gene has CDR1 SGDLS and CDR2 YYNGEE. CDR3 amino acids: CASSVGSVPAYEQYF. In nucleotides, the CDR3 is TGTGCCAGCAGCGTAGGATCGGTCCCAGCCTACGAGCAGTACTTC.

The chain recombines TRBV18 with TRBJ2-2, with D tentatively TRBD2 (5 bases). This CDR3 is built from 15 residues. With 1 base removed from V and 3 bases from J, the gap between germline ends came to 9 bases. CDR1 and CDR2 (germline): KGHSH, LQKENI. The chain's CDR3 is CASSPRGQDTGELFF. In DNA, the CDR3 is TGTGCCAGCTCACCACGAGGGCAGGACACCGGGGAGCTGTTTTTT.

This clonotype showed up many times. This sequence joins TRBV6-1 and TRBJ1-1, with a weak D call TRBD1 (6 bases). Germline values: CDR1 MNHNS, CDR2 SASEGT. Trimming took 5 bases from V and 0 from J, leaving 10 bases between them. CDR3 size: 14 residues. The CDR3 is CASSRQELNTEAFF. Written as DNA, the CDR3 is TGTGCCAGCAGTCGACAGGAGTTGAACACTGAAGCTTTCTTT.

The chain uses TRBV24-1 and TRBJ2-7; D is possibly TRBD1 (6 bases). This CDR3 has 13 residues. The V and J ends lost 4 bases and 3 bases respectively, with 9 bases between them. In germline, CDR1 is KGHDR, CDR2 SFDVKD. The CDR3, as DNA: TGTGCCACCAGTGAGAGGGACATCTACGAGCAGTACGTC. It yields the protein CATSERDIYEQYV.

There are a few counts of this clonotype. The chain uses TRBV19 and TRBJ1-2; 8 positions match TRBD1. Germline-derived CDR1 and CDR2 are LNHDA and SQIVND (reference sequence). Trimming cost V 6 bases and J 4 bases; bases outside gene matches: 10. The CDR3 sequence is 15 residues long. The CDR3 here is CASREGDRPPYGYTF. CDR3 coding DNA: TGTGCCAGTAGGGAGGGGGACAGGCCCCCCTATGGCTACACCTTC.